Each of the 27 T cell receptor beta chains below was sequenced from the same sample in a study of tumour-infiltrating T cells in Burkitt lymphoma. Sequencing used immunoSEQ multiplex PCR; TCRdb keeps in-frame clones, though not all of them. The sample records 15,000 or so clones, around 30% being singletons. The sequencing sample was made of tumor tissue. The receptors were gathered from a human donor with diffuse large B-cell lymphoma.

There are a few counts of this clone. The chain couples TRBV30 to TRBJ2-4; tentative D call: TRBD2 (5 bases). The length of the CDR3 is 17 residues. V lost 0 bases, J lost 4 bases, and 19 bases lay in between. Germline CDR1 and CDR2: GTSNPN and SVGIG (reference sequence). The CDR3 DNA sequence: TGTGCCTGGAGTGTAGAGGGAGAGCCTAAAATTAAAAACATTCAGTACTTC. It translates to CAWSVEGEPKIKNIQYF.

The chain recombines TRBV6-6 with TRBJ1-2; D is unclear. V was cut by 2 bases and J by 2 bases, with 6 bases left in between. Per the germline V gene, CDR1 is MNHNY and CDR2 is SVGAGI (reference sequence). The CDR3 has 13 amino acids. The CDR3 bases are TGTGCCAGCAGTTACGAACAGAACTATGGCTACACCTTC. This gives the protein CASSYEQNYGYTF.

This clone appeared a few times. The rearrangement links TRBV6-1 to TRBJ1-1; possible D gene TRBD1, 5 bases. Trimming cost V 6 bases and J 1 base, with 12 bases left between them. Germline V gives CDR1 MNHNS, CDR2 SASEGT. This CDR3 spans 14 amino acids. The CDR3 bases are TGTGCCAGCAGCCCAACAGACAGGAACACTGAAGCTTTCTTT. Its protein is CASSPTDRNTEAFF.

This clone was observed a handful of times. V usage is TRBV4-1 and J usage is TRBJ1-2, with no clear D. The germline V gene has CDR1 MGHRA and CDR2 YSYEKL. V dropped 0 bases and J dropped 0 bases, with 14 bases sitting between them. The CDR3 has 17 amino acids. In DNA, the CDR3 is TGCGCCAGCAGCCAAGATTATGCGTCACACGCTAACTATGGCTACACCTTC. Translated: CASSQDYASHANYGYTF.

This clone was counted a few times. The rearrangement joins TRBV19 to TRBJ1-5, with a weak D call TRBD1 (6 bases). Trimming cost V 4 bases and J 0 bases, with 10 bases left between them. The germline V gene encodes CDR1 LNHDA and CDR2 SQIVND (reference sequence). The CDR3 spans 15 residues. In nucleotides, the CDR3 is TGTGCCAGTAGTACCCACAGGGATAGCAATCAGCCCCAGCATTTT. Protein product: CASSTHRDSNQPQHF.

This clone is categorized as large. The rearrangement uses TRBV15 and TRBJ2-5; 15 bases align to TRBD2. Germline CDR1 reads LNHNV; CDR2 reads YYDKDF (reference sequence). J lost 2 bases, V lost 3 bases, and 1 base had no gene match. The CDR3 sequence is 16 residues long. The CDR3 bases are TGTGCCACCAGCAGTGGACTAGCGGGAGGGCAAGAGACCCAGTACTTC. Amino acid sequence: CATSSGLAGGQETQYF.

This sequence joins TRBV7-9 and TRBJ1-1, with 7 bases that match TRBD1. The CDR3 covers 16 residues. The germline V gene has CDR1 SEHNR and CDR2 FQNEAQ (reference sequence). V lost 5 bases, J lost 3 bases, and 12 bases stayed unmatched. The CDR3 bases are TGTGCCAGCAGCCCCCTCCCAGGGGGGCCGGACACTGAAGCTTTCTTT. Translation: CASSPLPGGPDTEAFF.

The chain employs TRBV9 and TRBJ2-3; TRBD1 agrees at 9 bases. Germline V lookup: CDR1 SGDLS, CDR2 YYNGEE. With 0 bases clipped from V and 6 bases from J, the junction kept 8 bases outside the gene matches. This CDR3 spans 16 amino acids. CDR3 coding DNA: TGTGCCAGCAGCGTAGTGGGACAGGGTACTCGTGATACGCAGTATTTT. Encoded protein: CASSVVGQGTRDTQYF.

V and J are TRBV7-9 and TRBJ1-3; D possibly corresponds to TRBD1 (5 bases). This CDR3 has 16 residues. Germline V gives CDR1 SEHNR, CDR2 FQNEAQ (reference sequence). The V and J ends lost 4 bases and 0 bases respectively, with 13 bases between them. The chain's CDR3 is CASSSTTVSSGNTIYF. DNA of the CDR3: TGTGCCAGCAGCTCTACGACAGTAAGCTCTGGAAACACCATATATTTT.

The gene calls are TRBV5-1 and TRBJ2-7, with TRBD2 identical over 8 bases. Unmatched junction bases numbered 7, after V lost 5 bases and J lost 3 bases. Germline-derived CDR1 and CDR2 are SGHRS and YFSETQ. This CDR3 is 14 amino acids long. The CDR3 spells CASRDGLAGYEQYF. DNA for the CDR3: TGCGCCAGCAGAGATGGACTAGCCGGCTACGAGCAGTACTTC. The variable domain in full, with the rest retrieved from reference TRBV5-1 and TRBJ2-7, is KAGVTQTPRYLIKTRGQQVTLSCSPISGHRSVSWYQQTPGQGLQFLFEYFSETQRNKGNFPGRFSGRQFSNSRSEMNVSTLELGDSALYLCASRDGLAGYEQYFGPGTRLTVT.

Only a few counts were recorded for this clone. The J gene is TRBJ2-1, the V gene TRBV7-2; D unresolved. Trimming pared 2 bases from V and 9 bases from J, leaving 11 bases between. Germline CDR1 and CDR2: SGHTA and FQGNSA. The CDR3 is 13 amino acids. Here the CDR3 reads CASSLILGGEQFF. The CDR3 nucleotides are TGTGCCAGCAGCTTAATCCTGGGTGGTGAGCAGTTCTTC. Full variable domain (rest looked up from reference TRBV7-2 and TRBJ2-1): GAGVSQSPSNKVTEKGKDVELRCDPISGHTALYWYRQSLGQGLEFLIYFQGNSAPDKSGLPSDRFSAERTGGSVSTLTIQRTQQEDSAVYLCASSLILGGEQFFGPGTRLTVL.

The V call is TRBV28, the J call TRBJ1-1; D not certain. The germline CDR1 and CDR2 sequences are MDHEN and SYDVKM. Trimming took 7 bases from V and 0 from J, leaving 12 bases between them. This CDR3 contains 14 residues. Here the CDR3 DNA reads TGTGCCAGCAACGGCGGAGCTTTGAACACTGAAGCTTTCTTT. This gives the protein CASNGGALNTEAFF.

This clone rates as medium-sized. The chain recombines TRBV29-1 with TRBJ2-2; TRBD1 might be the D (6 bases). The germline CDR1 and CDR2 sequences are SQVTM and ANQGSEA. CDR3 length: 13 amino acids. V was shortened by 7 bases and J by 3 bases, with 12 bases between the two germline ends. The CDR3 coding sequence is TGCAGCGCCCCGGGACACGACACCGGGGAGCTGTTTTTT. It translates to CSAPGHDTGELFF.

This clone has just a few counts. The rearrangement joins TRBV14 to TRBJ1-5; D is unresolved. The germline gives CDR1 SGHDN, CDR2 FVKESK. This CDR3 contains 14 residues. The V gene lost 4 bases and the J gene lost 3 bases, with 10 bases spanning the gap. CDR3 in amino acids: CASSPAGFNQPQHF. CDR3 nucleotides: TGTGCCAGCAGCCCGGCGGGGTTCAATCAGCCCCAGCATTTT. The full variable domain, with the rest looked up from reference TRBV14 and TRBJ1-5, is EAGVTQFPSHSVIEKGQTVTLRCDPISGHDNLYWYRRVMGKEIKFLLHFVKESKQDESGMPNNRFLAERTGGTYSTLKVQPAELEDSGVYFCASSPAGFNQPQHFGDGTRLSIL.

This clone was detected only a few times. The CDR3, as DNA: TGCGCCAGCAGCCCAGCTAGCGGGAGGGCAGAGACCCAGTACTTC. This gives the protein CASSPASGRAETQYF. The chain uses TRBV5-1 and TRBJ2-5; TRBD2 matches 12 bases. V gave up 4 bases and J gave up 4 bases; unmatched junction bases: 5. The germline V gene has CDR1 SGHRS and CDR2 YFSETQ. This CDR3 spans 15 amino acids.

CDR3 sequence reads: CASSPSTQFNEKLFF. In DNA, the CDR3 is TGTGCCAGCTCACCCTCAACCCAGTTTAATGAAAAACTGTTTTTT. The chain carries TRBV18 and TRBJ1-4, with D uncertain. CDR1 and CDR2 (germline): KGHSH, LQKENI. The V end lost 3 bases, the J end lost 4 bases, and 12 bases lay between the germline ends. This CDR3 spans 15 amino acids.

This clone came up a few times. The V and J genes are TRBV29-1 and TRBJ2-3; 7 bases fit TRBD2. The CDR3 runs 13 residues. Germline V CDR1 and CDR2: SQVTM, ANQGSEA. V dropped 3 bases and J dropped 4; count of bases not matched to a gene: 4. The CDR3 region has the DNA TGCAGCGTTGAGGCGGGGGTTGCAGATACGCAGTATTTT. Its translation is CSVEAGVADTQYF.

V and J are TRBV27 and TRBJ2-1; 8 positions match TRBD2. V lost 7 bases and J lost 6; bases outside the gene matches: 8. The length of the CDR3 is 14 residues. CDR1 and CDR2 from the germline V gene are MNHEY and SMNVEV (reference sequence). The DNA of the CDR3 is TGTGCCAGCACCTTAGCGGGAAATGGCAATGAGCAGTTCTTC. This codes for CASTLAGNGNEQFF.

In this sample, this clone turned up once. The chain joins TRBV30 to TRBJ1-6; 7 bases are a match to TRBD1. The germline gives CDR1 GTSNPN, CDR2 SVGIG (reference sequence). The CDR3 is 14 amino acids. V gave up 2 bases and J gave up 7 bases; unmatched junction bases: 5. CDR3 region: CAWSRQGDNSPLHF. CDR3 nucleotides: TGTGCCTGGAGTCGACAGGGTGACAATTCACCCCTCCACTTT.

The chain couples TRBV10-1 to TRBJ1-3; weak D call: TRBD1 (5 bases). The CDR3 is 13 residues long. Per the germline V gene, CDR1 is WNHNN and CDR2 is SYGVQD (reference sequence). V lost 2 bases, J lost 4 bases, and 6 bases lay in between. The CDR3 nucleotides are TGCGCCAGCAGTGAGGCAGGGGGAAACACCATATATTTT. Its translation is CASSEAGGNTIYF.

The chain is built from TRBV10-2 and TRBJ2-1; TRBD2 might be the D (6 bases). Germline lookup yields CDR1 WSHSY and CDR2 SAAADI. The CDR3 spans 13 residues. Trimming pared 4 bases from V and 10 bases from J, leaving 14 bases between. The CDR3 loop reads CASSGAGSHEQFF. Here the CDR3 DNA reads TGCGCCAGCAGTGGGGCGGGGAGTCACGAGCAGTTCTTC.

As to this clone: This could be a read error, since a much larger clone is one nucleotide away. The gene calls are TRBV5-1 and TRBJ2-1, with D hard to call. This CDR3 has 11 residues. Germline CDR1 SGHRS, CDR2 YFSETQ. V gave up 3 bases and J gave up 2 bases, with 0 bases separating them. CDR3 sequence: CASSSYNEQFF. As DNA, the CDR3 is TGCGCCAGCAGCTCCTACAATGAGCAGTTCTTC.

The chain uses TRBV9 and TRBJ1-4; a weak D match, TRBD1 (5 bases). Germline V gene data show CDR1 as SGDLS and CDR2 as YYNGEE. This CDR3 has 15 amino acids. The V gene lost 0 bases and the J gene lost 8 bases, with 14 bases spanning the gap. CDR3 amino acids: CASSVGWAGLEKLFF. The CDR3 region has the DNA TGTGCCAGCAGCGTAGGCTGGGCAGGGTTGGAAAAACTGTTTTTT.

The chain couples TRBV2 to TRBJ1-3; 8 bases are shared with TRBD1. The V and J ends lost 6 bases and 0 bases, in that order; junction bases with no gene match: 1. The CDR3 extends over 14 amino acids. The germline V gene encodes CDR1 SNHLY and CDR2 FYNNEI. The CDR3 sequence is CASRGTGSGNTIYF. The CDR3 bases are TGTGCCAGCAGGGGGACAGGCTCTGGAAACACCATATATTTT.

The rearrangement uses TRBV29-1 and TRBJ1-2, with D perhaps TRBD1 (5 bases). The V gene lost 3 bases and the J gene lost 2 bases, with 16 bases spanning the gap. CDR3 length equals 15 residues. Germline CDR1 SQVTM, CDR2 ANQGSEA. The CDR3 DNA reads as TGCAGCGTTGACCGCGGAGGGGAGGAGAACTATGGCTACACCTTC. Its protein product is CSVDRGGEENYGYTF.

This clone was detected a few times. The rearrangement links TRBV14 to TRBJ2-5; TRBD2 aligns across 9 bases. The CDR3 has 17 residues. Germline trimming cut 4 bases from V and 4 bases from J; bases unmatched to any gene: 13. Germline CDR1 and CDR2: SGHDN and FVKESK. CDR3 DNA: TGTGCCAGCAGCCCACTGTGGGAGCGGGAGGAAAGAGAGACCCAGTACTTC. Residues: CASSPLWEREERETQYF.

This clone was observed a handful of times. V is TRBV6-5 and J is TRBJ1-1, with unresolved D. V was cut by 0 bases and J by 3 bases, with 8 bases left in between. Germline CDR1 MNHEY, CDR2 SVGAGI. The length of the CDR3 is 14 residues. The chain's CDR3 is CASSYSPGHTEAFF. In DNA, the CDR3 is TGTGCCAGCAGTTACTCTCCAGGCCACACTGAAGCTTTCTTT.